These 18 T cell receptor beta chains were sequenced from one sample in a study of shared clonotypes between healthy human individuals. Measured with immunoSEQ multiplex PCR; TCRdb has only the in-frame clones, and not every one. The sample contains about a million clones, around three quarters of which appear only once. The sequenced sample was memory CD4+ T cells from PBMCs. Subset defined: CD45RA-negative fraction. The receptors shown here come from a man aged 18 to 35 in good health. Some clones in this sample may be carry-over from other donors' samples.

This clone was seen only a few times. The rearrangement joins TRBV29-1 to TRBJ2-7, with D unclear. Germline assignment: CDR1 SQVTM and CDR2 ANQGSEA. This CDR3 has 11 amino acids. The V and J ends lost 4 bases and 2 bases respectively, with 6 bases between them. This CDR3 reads CSVATTYEQYF. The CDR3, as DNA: TGCAGCGTTGCGACCACCTACGAGCAGTACTTC.

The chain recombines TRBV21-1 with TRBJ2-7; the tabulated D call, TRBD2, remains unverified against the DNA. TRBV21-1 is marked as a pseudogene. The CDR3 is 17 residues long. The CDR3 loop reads CASRVNIPGGCYYEQYF. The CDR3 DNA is TGTGCCAGCAGGGTTAATATCCCGGGGGGGTGCTACTACGAGCAGTACTTC.

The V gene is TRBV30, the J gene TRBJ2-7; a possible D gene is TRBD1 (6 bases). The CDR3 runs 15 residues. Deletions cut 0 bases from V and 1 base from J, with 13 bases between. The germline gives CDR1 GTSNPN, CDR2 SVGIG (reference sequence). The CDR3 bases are TGTGCCTGGAGTGTACAGGGTAGCAGATCCTACGAGCAGTACTTC. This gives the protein CAWSVQGSRSYEQYF.

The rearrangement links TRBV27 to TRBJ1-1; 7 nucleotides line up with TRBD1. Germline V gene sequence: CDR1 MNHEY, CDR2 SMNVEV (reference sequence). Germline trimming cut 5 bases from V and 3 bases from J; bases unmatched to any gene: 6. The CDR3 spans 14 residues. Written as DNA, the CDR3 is TGTGCCAGCAGTCAGACAGGGTTGGACACTGAAGCTTTCTTT. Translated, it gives CASSQTGLDTEAFF.

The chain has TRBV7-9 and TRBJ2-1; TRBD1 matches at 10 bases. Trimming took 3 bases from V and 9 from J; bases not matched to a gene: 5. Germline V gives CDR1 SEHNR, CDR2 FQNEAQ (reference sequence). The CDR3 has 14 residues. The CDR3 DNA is TGTGCCAGCAGCTTTTGGGACAGGGGAGGTGAGCAGTTCTTC. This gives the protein CASSFWDRGGEQFF.

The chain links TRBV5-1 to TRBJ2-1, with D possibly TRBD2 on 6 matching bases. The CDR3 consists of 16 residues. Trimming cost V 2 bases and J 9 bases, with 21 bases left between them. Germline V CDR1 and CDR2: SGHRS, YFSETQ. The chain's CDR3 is CASSFQSVGSRSEQFF. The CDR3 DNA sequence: TGCGCCAGCAGCTTCCAATCAGTCGGGAGTAGGTCTGAGCAGTTCTTC.

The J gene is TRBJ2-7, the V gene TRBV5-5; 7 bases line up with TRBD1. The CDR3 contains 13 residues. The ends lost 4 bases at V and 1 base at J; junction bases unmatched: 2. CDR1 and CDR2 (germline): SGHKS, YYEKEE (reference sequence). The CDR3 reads CASSPGQSYEQYF. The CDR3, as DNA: TGTGCCAGCAGCCCGGGACAGTCCTACGAGCAGTACTTC.

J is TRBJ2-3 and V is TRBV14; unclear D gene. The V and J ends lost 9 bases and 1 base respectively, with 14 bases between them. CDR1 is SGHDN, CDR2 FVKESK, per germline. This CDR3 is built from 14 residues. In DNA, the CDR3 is TGTGCCAGACATCCGGGTCGCCGCACAGATACGCAGTATTTT. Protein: CARHPGRRTDTQYF.

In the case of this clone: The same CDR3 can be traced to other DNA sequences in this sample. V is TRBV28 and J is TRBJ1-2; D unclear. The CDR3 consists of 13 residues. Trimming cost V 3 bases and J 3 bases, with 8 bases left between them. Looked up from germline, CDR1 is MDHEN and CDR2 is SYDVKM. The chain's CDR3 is CASSLGSDYGYTF. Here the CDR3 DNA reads TGTGCCAGCAGTTTGGGCAGCGACTATGGCTACACCTTC.

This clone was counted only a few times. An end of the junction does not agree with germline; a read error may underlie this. CDR3 residues: CASSPTPGNQPQHF. The CDR3 DNA sequence: TGTGCCAGCAGCCCTACCCCGGGCAACCAGCCCCAGCATTTT. V gene TRBV27 combines with J gene TRBJ1-5; D call uncertain. The CDR3 covers 14 residues. Germline CDR1 MNHEY, CDR2 SMNVEV (reference sequence).

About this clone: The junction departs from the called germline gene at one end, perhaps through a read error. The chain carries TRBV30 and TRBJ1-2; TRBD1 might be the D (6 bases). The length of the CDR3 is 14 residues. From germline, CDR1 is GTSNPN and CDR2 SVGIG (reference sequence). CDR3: CAWNRDTPEGGYAF. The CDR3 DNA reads TGTGCCTGGAATAGGGACACCCCAGAGGGTGGCTACGCCTTC.

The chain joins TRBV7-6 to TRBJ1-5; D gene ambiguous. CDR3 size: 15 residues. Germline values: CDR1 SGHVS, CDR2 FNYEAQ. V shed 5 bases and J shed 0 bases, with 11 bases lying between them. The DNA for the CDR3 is TGTGCCAGCAGCCCTACATCTTATAGCAATCAGCCCCAGCATTTT. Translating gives CASSPTSYSNQPQHF.

CDR3 in DNA: TGTGCCAGCAGTGCGGGAGGAGGCACCGAAGCTTTCTTT. Protein: CASSAGGGTEAFF. V is TRBV6-4 and J is TRBJ1-1; D remains ambiguous. The length of the CDR3 is 13 residues. Germline lookup yields CDR1 MRHNA and CDR2 SNTAGT. Trimming shortened V by 4 bases and J by 8 bases, and 14 bases separated the two germline ends.

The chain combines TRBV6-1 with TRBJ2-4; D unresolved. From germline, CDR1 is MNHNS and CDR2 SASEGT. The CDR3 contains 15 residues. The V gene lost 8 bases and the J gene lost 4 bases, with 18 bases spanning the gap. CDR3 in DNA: TGTGCCAGCCAGGCTGATCGGGCCGTTAAAAACATTCAGTACTTC. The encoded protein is CASQADRAVKNIQYF.

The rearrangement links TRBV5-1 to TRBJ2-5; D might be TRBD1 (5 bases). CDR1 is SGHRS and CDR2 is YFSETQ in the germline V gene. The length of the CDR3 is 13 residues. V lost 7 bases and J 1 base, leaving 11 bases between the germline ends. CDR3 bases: TGCGCCAGCCGCGTTGGGGCCCAAGAGACCCAGTACTTC. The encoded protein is CASRVGAQETQYF.

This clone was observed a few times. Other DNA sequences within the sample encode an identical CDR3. CDR3 bases: TGTGCCAGCAGTCGGGCGAACACCGGGGAGCTGTTTTTT. Translation gives CASSRANTGELFF. The chain has TRBV28 and TRBJ2-2; D is uncertain. Trimming took 5 bases from V and 0 from J, leaving 4 bases between them. The CDR3 is made up of 13 amino acids. CDR1 MDHEN and CDR2 SYDVKM come from the germline V gene.

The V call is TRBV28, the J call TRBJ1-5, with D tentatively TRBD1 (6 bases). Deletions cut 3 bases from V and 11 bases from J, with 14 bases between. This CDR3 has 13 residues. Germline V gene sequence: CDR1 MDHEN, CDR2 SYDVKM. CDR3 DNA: TGTGCCAGCAGTTTTTTCAGGGGCGAGTCCCAGCATTTT. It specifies CASSFFRGESQHF.

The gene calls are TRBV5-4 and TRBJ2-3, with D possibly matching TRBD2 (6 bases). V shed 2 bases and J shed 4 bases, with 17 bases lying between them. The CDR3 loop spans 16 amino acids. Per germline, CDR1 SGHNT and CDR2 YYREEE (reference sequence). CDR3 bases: TGTGCCAGCAGCTTCGGAGGGGCAGGGTTCCCAGATACGCAGTATTTT. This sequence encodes CASSFGGAGFPDTQYF. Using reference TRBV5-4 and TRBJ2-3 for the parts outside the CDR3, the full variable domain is ETGVTQSPTHLIKTRGQQVTLRCSSQSGHNTVSWYQQALGQGPQFIFQYYREEENGRGNFPPRFSGLQFPNYSSELNVNALELDDSALYLCASSFGGAGFPDTQYFGPGTRLTVL.